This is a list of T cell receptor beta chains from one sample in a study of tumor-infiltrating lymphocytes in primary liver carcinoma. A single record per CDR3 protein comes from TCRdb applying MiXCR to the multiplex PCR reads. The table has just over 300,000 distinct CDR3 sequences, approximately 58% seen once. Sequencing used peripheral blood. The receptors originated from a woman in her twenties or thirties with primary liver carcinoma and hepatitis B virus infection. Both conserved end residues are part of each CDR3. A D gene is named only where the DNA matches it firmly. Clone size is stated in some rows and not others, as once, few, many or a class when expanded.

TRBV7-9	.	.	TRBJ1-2	TGTGCCAGCAGCTTAGGACAGGCGCCGAATGGTTACACCTTC	CASSLGQAPNGYTF
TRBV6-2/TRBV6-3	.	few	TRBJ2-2	TGTGCCAGCAGTTACCTCGCGATCGGGGAGCTGTTTTTT	CASSYLAIGELFF
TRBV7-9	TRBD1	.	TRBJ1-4	TGTGCCAGCAGCCTGGGGATACAGGGGCCCAGGGGGGGTGAAAAACTGTTTTTT	CASSLGIQGPRGGEKLFF
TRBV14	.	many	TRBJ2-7	TGTGCCAGCAGCCCATATCGATGGGGGCTGGACGAGCAGTACTTC	CASSPYRWGLDEQYF
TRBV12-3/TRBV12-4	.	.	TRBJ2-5	TGTGACAGCAGTTTAGCCGGGAGCCAGGGAGAGACCCAGTACTTC	CDSSLAGSQGETQYF
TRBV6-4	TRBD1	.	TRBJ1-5	TGTGTCAGCAGTGAATTCCGGGACAGGGTCAATCAGCCTCAGCATTTT	CVSSEFRDRVNQPQHF
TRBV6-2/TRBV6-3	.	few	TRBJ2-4	TGTGCCAGCACCGACATTGGCGACAAAAACATTCAGTACTTC	CASTDIGDKNIQYF
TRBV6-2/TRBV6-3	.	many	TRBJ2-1	TGTGCCAGCAGTCTATTGTGGGATTCCTCCGAGCAGTTCTTC	CASSLLWDSSEQFF
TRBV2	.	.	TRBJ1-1	TGTGCCAGCGTAGACAGGAGGAACACTGAAGCTTTCTTT	CASVDRRNTEAFF
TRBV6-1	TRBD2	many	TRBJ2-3	TGTGCCAGCAGTGTCCCCGCTAGCGGGAGCTTCGGGACGCAGTATTTT	CASSVPASGSFGTQYF
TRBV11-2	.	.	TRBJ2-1	TGTGCCACTCAACGTATGGGAGGCCCCCCTTACGATGAGCAGTTCTTC	CATQRMGGPPYDEQFF
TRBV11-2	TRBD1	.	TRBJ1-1	TGTGCCAGCAGCTTGCCGAGGGACAGGGTTAGCACTGAATCTTTCTTT	CASSLPRDRVSTESFF
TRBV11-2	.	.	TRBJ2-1	TGTGCCAGCAACCCGTACAATGAGCAGTCCTTC	CASNPYNEQSF
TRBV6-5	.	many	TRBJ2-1	TGTGCCAGCAGTAGACCTGCTACAGGGTTAGGCAATGAGCAGTTCTTC	CASSRPATGLGNEQFF
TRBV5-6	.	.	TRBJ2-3	TGTGCCAGCAGCTTGAGTGCCACAGATACGCAGTATTTT	CASSLSATDTQYF
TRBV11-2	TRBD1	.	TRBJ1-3	TGTGCCAGCAGCCCGAGGACAGGGGGCGAGACTGGAAACACCATGTATTTT	CASSPRTGGETGNTMYF
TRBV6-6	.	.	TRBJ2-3	TGTGCCAGCAGTTACCCTACTCCCCTCTCAGGTTCTAGCACAGATACGCAGTATTTT	CASSYPTPLSGSSTDTQYF
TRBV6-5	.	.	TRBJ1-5	TGTGCCAGTGGTGAATGGGATACGCAGCATTTT	CASGEWDTQHF
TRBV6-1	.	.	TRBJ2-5	TGTGCCAGCAGTCACGAGACTAGGTGGGCCCAGTACTTC	CASSHETRWAQYF
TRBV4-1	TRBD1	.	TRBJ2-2	TGCGCCGGCAGCAGGACAGGCTCTCCCGGGGAGCTGTTTTTT	CAGSRTGSPGELFF
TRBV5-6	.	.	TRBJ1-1	TGTGCCAGCAGCTTGGGCTGGGGTGAAGCTTTCTTT	CASSLGWGEAFF
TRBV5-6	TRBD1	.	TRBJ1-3	TGTGCCAGCAGTTATCCGGGACAGGTGAGGACCATATATTTT	CASSYPGQVRTIYF
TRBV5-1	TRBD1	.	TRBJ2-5	TGCGCCAGCAGCTTGGAGTATAGGGGGCTGGGAGAGACCCAGTACTTC	CASSLEYRGLGETQYF
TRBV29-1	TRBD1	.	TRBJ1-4	TGCAGCGCCTCTCGGGCAGGGGGCCAGGCAACTAATGAAAAACTGTTTTTT	CSASRAGGQATNEKLFF
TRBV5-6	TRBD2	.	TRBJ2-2	TGTGCCAGCAGCTGGGGGTATGAAGCGGGAGGGTCGATAACCGGGGAACTGTTTTTT	CASSWGYEAGGSITGELFF
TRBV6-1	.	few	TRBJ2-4	TGTGCCAGCAGTGAAGCGCTAACTATCGAGGGGGGCGTACCAAACATTCAGTACTTC	CASSEALTIEGGVPNIQYF
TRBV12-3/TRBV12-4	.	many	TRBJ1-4	TGTGCCAGCAGTTGGGGAGGGCACGGTGAAAAACTGTTTTTT	CASSWGGHGEKLFF
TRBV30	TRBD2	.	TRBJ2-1	TGTGCCTGGACCCGACGAGAACTAGCGGGCCTAAATGGGCAGTTCTTC	CAWTRRELAGLNGQFF
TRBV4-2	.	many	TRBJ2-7	TGTGCCAGCAGCCAAGATCCCAACACCATAGCGTTCTCCTACGAGCAGTACTTC	CASSQDPNTIAFSYEQYF
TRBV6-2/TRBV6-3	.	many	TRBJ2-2	TGTGCCAGCAGTTCAGGGTACACCGGGGAGCTGTTTTTT	CASSSGYTGELFF
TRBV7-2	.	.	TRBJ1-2	TGTGTCAGCAGCTTATCCTGGGCCGGCAGAACGGGGGTTAACTATGGCTACACCTTC	CVSSLSWAGRTGVNYGYTF
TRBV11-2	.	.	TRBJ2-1	TGTACCAGCAGCTTAACGGAGTACTATGAGCAGTTCTTC	CTSSLTEYYEQFF
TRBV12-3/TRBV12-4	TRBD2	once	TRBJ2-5	TGTGCCAGCAGTTTCCGCAGCGGGAAAGGCCAAGGGACCCAGTACTTC	CASSFRSGKGQGTQYF
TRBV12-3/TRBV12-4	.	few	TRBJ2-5	TGTGCCAGCAGTACAGGAGAGACCCAGTACTTC	CASSTGETQYF
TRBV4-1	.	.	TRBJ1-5	TGCGCCAGCAGCCAAGAAGGCCCGGGGGCGAGGCTCAATCAGCCCCAGCATTTT	CASSQEGPGARLNQPQHF
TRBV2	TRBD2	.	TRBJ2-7	TGTGCCAGCATCCGACTAGCGGGAGTAGGCGAGCAGTACTTC	CASIRLAGVGEQYF
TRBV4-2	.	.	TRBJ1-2	TGTGCCAGCAGCCAAGAGAGTGAAAATAACTATGGCTACACCTTC	CASSQESENNYGYTF
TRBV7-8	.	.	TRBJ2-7	TGTGCCAGCAGCTTAAACAGGGACTTCTCCTACGAGCAGTACTTC	CASSLNRDFSYEQYF
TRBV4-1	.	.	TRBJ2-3	TGCGCCAGCAGCCCACGGGGGCCAGATACGCGGTATTTT	CASSPRGPDTRYF
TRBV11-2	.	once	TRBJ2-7	TGTGCCAGCAGTCCGAATGGTTACGAGCAGTACTTC	CASSPNGYEQYF
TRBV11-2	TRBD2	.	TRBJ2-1	TGTGCCAGCAGCTTTACCGGGACTAGTGGCAATGAGCAGTGCTTC	CASSFTGTSGNEQCF
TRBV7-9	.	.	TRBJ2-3	TGTGCCAGCAGCTTCGGAAGGTCAGCAGATACGCAGTATTTT	CASSFGRSADTQYF
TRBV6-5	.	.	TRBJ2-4	TGTGTCAGCAGTTACGGGGGACAAAACATTCAGTACTTC	CVSSYGGQNIQYF
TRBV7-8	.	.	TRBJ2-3	TGTGCCAGCAGCTCAGAAGAGGCTAGCAGGAGCACAGATACGCAGTATTTT	CASSSEEASRSTDTQYF
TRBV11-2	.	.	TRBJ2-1	TGTGCCAGCCGTGGTGTGGGGCTAGCGATCGAGCAGTTCTTC	CASRGVGLAIEQFF
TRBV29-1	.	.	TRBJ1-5	TGCAGCGCCCAGTTGGGGGTGGGCAATCAGCCCCAGCATTTT	CSAQLGVGNQPQHF
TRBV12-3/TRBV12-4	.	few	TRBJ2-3	TGTGCCAGCAGCACGGGGACCAGCACAGATACGCAGTATTTT	CASSTGTSTDTQYF
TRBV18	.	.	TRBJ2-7	TGTGCCAGCTCACCGGCTGTAAACGAGCAGTACTTC	CASSPAVNEQYF